This entry lists 3 T cell receptor beta chains sequenced from one sample in a study of blood T cell repertoires in COVID-19. The repertoire was sequenced with immunoSEQ multiplex PCR; TCRdb's copy has only in-frame clones and lacks some. The table lists approximately 250,000 clones, 65% to 90% of them singletons, with 5.1% in the top ten. Sample: peripheral blood. The origin of the receptors is a man aged 45-65 years with COVID-19, enrolled during active disease.

The chain is built from TRBV7-9 and TRBJ1-4, with 7 bases identical to TRBD1. Germline loops: CDR1 SEHNR, CDR2 FQNEAQ (reference sequence). The CDR3 extends over 15 amino acids. With 4 bases clipped from V and 4 bases from J, the junction kept 6 bases outside the gene matches. The CDR3 sequence is CASSSTGTDNEKLFF. For the CDR3, the DNA is TGTGCCAGCAGCTCGACCGGGACAGATAATGAAAAACTGTTTTTT.

This clone turned up a few times. The genes are TRBV2 and TRBJ2-2; 7 nucleotides match TRBD1. The germline CDR1 and CDR2 sequences are SNHLY and FYNNEI. This CDR3 has 16 amino acids. V gave up 1 base and J gave up 3 bases; unmatched junction bases: 5. The CDR3 sequence: CASSEEDRTYTGELFF. CDR3 DNA sequence: TGTGCCAGCAGTGAAGAGGACAGGACCTACACCGGGGAGCTGTTTTTT.

V and J are TRBV28 and TRBJ2-1, with D possibly matching TRBD2 (7 bases). The germline V gene has CDR1 MDHEN and CDR2 SYDVKM. Trimming took off 7 bases at V and 2 bases at J, with 12 bases between the two ends. The length of the CDR3 is 14 residues. The DNA for the CDR3 is TGTGCCAGCATCGGGGGGCCGGCCTACAATGAGCAGTTCTTC. This sequence encodes CASIGGPAYNEQFF.